The 22 T cell receptor beta chains below come from one sample, sequenced in a study of blood T cell repertoires in COVID-19 (dated by TCRdb to 2020 to 2022). Library preparation was by the immunoSEQ multiplex PCR assay. The source is immuneACCESS, and TCRdb retained only in-frame sequences with V and J called. Part of the clones is not carried over; for the studies checked, unresolved V genes explain less than half of this, and the remainder is unexplained. The sample table records approximately 40,000 clones; around nine tenths of these occur just once. The leading ten clones occupy approximately 4.5% of the sample. Sequences were obtained from peripheral blood. Receptors originate from a man aged 55 to 69 with COVID-19, enrolled during active disease.

The sample holds a few counts of this clone. The rearrangement joins TRBV2 to TRBJ1-1; D remains unclear. The CDR3 sequence is 14 residues long. The germline V gene has CDR1 SNHLY and CDR2 FYNNEI. V lost 5 bases and J 4 bases, leaving 14 bases between the germline ends. CDR3 loop: CASSQTPVFTEAFF. CDR3 in DNA: TGTGCCAGCAGTCAAACACCCGTTTTCACTGAAGCTTTCTTT.

This clone was seen once. V and J are TRBV5-1 and TRBJ1-2; 8 bases map to TRBD1. This CDR3 is built from 13 residues. Germline loops: CDR1 SGHRS, CDR2 YFSETQ. The V segment lost 3 bases and the J segment 5 bases; nucleotides outside the gene matches: 3. Here the CDR3 DNA reads TGCGCCAGCAGCTGGGGACAGGAATATGGCTACACCTTC. Residues: CASSWGQEYGYTF.

The V gene is TRBV20-1, the J gene TRBJ1-1; 7 bases agree with TRBD1. This CDR3 has 11 residues. V lost 4 bases to trimming and J lost 10 bases; unmatched junction nucleotides: 6. Germline assignment: CDR1 DFQATT and CDR2 SNEGSKA (reference sequence). CDR3 in amino acids: CSATGGEGAFF. CDR3 coding DNA: TGCAGTGCTACAGGGGGTGAAGGAGCTTTCTTT.

The rearrangement links TRBV15 to TRBJ2-1, with D tentatively TRBD2 (6 bases). V lost 0 bases to trimming and J lost 6 bases, with 9 bases between them. The CDR3 is 14 residues long. CDR1 and CDR2 (germline): LNHNV, YYDKDF (reference sequence). The CDR3 DNA reads as TGTGCCACCAGCAGAGAGTTAGCGGCCAATGAGCAGTTCTTC. Amino acid sequence: CATSRELAANEQFF.

The chain joins TRBV18 to TRBJ1-2; D not resolved. This CDR3 is built from 13 residues. Germline assignment: CDR1 KGHSH and CDR2 LQKENI. Trimming left V 2 bases short and J 6 bases short, with 10 bases between. CDR3 sequence (DNA): TGTGCCAGCTCACCATCACAGCCGAATGGCTACACCTTC. Amino acids: CASSPSQPNGYTF.

The V call is TRBV28, the J call TRBJ1-1; no reliable D call. V lost 6 bases and J lost 8, with 16 bases in between. This CDR3 comprises 13 residues. CDR1 and CDR2 from the germline V gene are MDHEN and SYDVKM. The CDR3 is CASSRNPRREAFF. The CDR3 DNA reads TGTGCCAGCAGCAGGAACCCCCGTCGGGAAGCTTTCTTT.

The chain employs TRBV9 and TRBJ1-6; TRBD1 agrees at 7 bases. Germline loops: CDR1 SGDLS, CDR2 YYNGEE. V trimming: 3 bases; J trimming: 8 bases; junction bases outside the gene matches: 5. The CDR3 length is 14 residues. This CDR3 reads CASSEGARYSPLHF. The CDR3 DNA follows: TGTGCCAGCAGCGAGGGGGCGCGGTATTCACCCCTCCACTTT.

The V gene is TRBV19, the J gene TRBJ2-3; weak D call: TRBD2 (6 bases). The V and J ends lost 4 bases and 7 bases respectively, with 9 bases between them. The CDR3 consists of 12 residues. The germline V gene has CDR1 LNHDA and CDR2 SQIVND (reference sequence). The chain's CDR3 is CASSTAGYTQYF. CDR3 nucleotide sequence: TGTGCCAGTAGTACCGCGGGGTATACGCAGTATTTT.

The chain combines TRBV19 with TRBJ1-1; D unclear. CDR1 is LNHDA and CDR2 is SQIVND in the germline V gene (reference sequence). The CDR3 loop spans 13 amino acids. Trimming pared 5 bases from V and 1 base from J, leaving 8 bases between. The CDR3 is CASSGGQNTEAFF. CDR3 in DNA: TGTGCCAGTAGTGGAGGGCAGAACACTGAAGCTTTCTTT.

This chain uses TRBV2 with TRBJ2-3; 14 bases line up with TRBD2. V shed 2 bases, J shed 3 bases, and the junction held 7 bases outside the gene matches. Germline CDR1 and CDR2: SNHLY and FYNNEI. CDR3 length: 18 residues. Here the CDR3 DNA reads TGTGCCAGCAGTGAATTGTGGACTAGCGGGAGGAGGACAGATACGCAGTATTTT. This codes for CASSELWTSGRRTDTQYF.

The chain joins TRBV20-1 to TRBJ1-2, with 8 nucleotides matching TRBD1. The CDR3 runs to 11 residues. V lost 6 bases to trimming and J lost 6 bases; unmatched junction nucleotides: 3. Germline V gives CDR1 DFQATT, CDR2 SNEGSKA (reference sequence). The CDR3 DNA reads as TGCAGTGCAGTGGGACAGGATGGCTACACCTTC. Protein product: CSAVGQDGYTF.

This chain connects TRBV15 to TRBJ2-1; the match to TRBD2 covers 7 bases. V shed 11 bases and J 2 bases; nucleotides not matched to a gene: 6. CDR3 length: 13 amino acids. CDR1 LNHNV and CDR2 YYDKDF come from the germline V gene (reference sequence). The CDR3 DNA reads TGTGCCCGGGCGGGGGAAACCTACAATGAGCAGTTCTTC. Its protein is CARAGETYNEQFF.

The chain recombines TRBV7-8 with TRBJ1-2, with D perhaps TRBD1 (5 bases). The CDR3 is 12 amino acids. Germline loops: CDR1 SGHVS, CDR2 FQNEAQ. V was pared by 5 bases and J by 4 bases, with 8 bases between. CDR3 bases: TGTGCCAGCAGCGGGGGGGGCTATGGCTACACCTTC. Protein sequence: CASSGGGYGYTF.

The V gene is TRBV7-3, the J gene TRBJ2-5, with 8 bases fitting TRBD1. Trimming took 4 bases from V and 1 from J; bases not matched to a gene: 5. CDR1 is SGHTA, CDR2 FQGTGA, per germline. The CDR3 contains 15 residues. In DNA form, the CDR3 reads TGTGCCAGCAGCTCAACAGGGGGTATCCAAGAGACCCAGTACTTC. It specifies CASSSTGGIQETQYF.

The rearrangement uses TRBV28 and TRBJ2-1; D is possibly TRBD1 (6 bases). CDR1 is MDHEN, CDR2 SYDVKM, per germline. V lost 6 bases to trimming and J lost 3 bases, with 15 bases between them. This CDR3 spans 15 amino acids. The chain's CDR3 is CASSPAGQYYNEQFF. The CDR3 DNA reads TGTGCCAGCAGCCCGGCCGGACAGTACTACAATGAGCAGTTCTTC.

The chain couples TRBV18 to TRBJ1-5; maybe TRBD1 (6 bases). The CDR3 is 13 residues long. The germline V gene encodes CDR1 KGHSH and CDR2 LQKENI. V was pared by 8 bases and J by 6 bases, with 14 bases between. CDR3 in amino acids: CASAQGFSQPQHF. The CDR3, as DNA: TGTGCCAGCGCTCAGGGGTTCTCTCAGCCCCAGCATTTT.

The chain has TRBV3-1 (or the pseudogene TRBV3-2) and TRBJ2-7; maybe TRBD1 (6 bases). Looked up from germline, CDR1 is LGHDT and CDR2 is YNNKEL (reference sequence). This CDR3 has 14 amino acids. The V end was cut by 5 bases, the J end by 2 bases, with 13 bases between. The CDR3 reads CASSGGQLAYEQYF. The CDR3 DNA reads TGTGCCAGCAGCGGTGGACAGTTGGCCTACGAGCAGTACTTC.

The gene calls are TRBV19 and TRBJ2-5; D uncertain. The germline V and J ends were trimmed by 3 bases and 2 bases, with 7 bases remaining between them. The CDR3 is 13 residues long. Germline V gene data show CDR1 as LNHDA and CDR2 as SQIVND (reference sequence). The CDR3 spells CASSINSQETQYF. For the CDR3, the DNA is TGTGCCAGTAGTATCAACAGTCAAGAGACCCAGTACTTC.

The chain combines TRBV24-1 with TRBJ2-1, with 9 bases aligning to TRBD2. This CDR3 has 14 residues. CDR1 and CDR2 from the germline V gene are KGHDR and SFDVKD. With V trimmed by 5 bases and J by 15 bases, 13 bases remained unmatched. CDR3 DNA: TGTGCCACCAGTGGAAGCCCCGGGACTAGCCCACTGTTCTTC. This sequence encodes CATSGSPGTSPLFF.

The chain uses TRBV11-2 and TRBJ2-3; 8 bases are shared with TRBD1. The germline V gene has CDR1 SGHAT and CDR2 FQNNGV. The junction had 4 bases not matched to a gene; V was cut back by 4 bases and J by 4 bases. The CDR3 runs 14 residues. The CDR3 is CASSSGGRADTQYF. As DNA, the CDR3 is TGTGCCAGCAGCTCAGGGGGCAGGGCAGATACGCAGTATTTT.

The chain recombines TRBV11-2 with TRBJ2-7, with a possible D match to TRBD1 (5 bases). The V gene's germline CDR1 is SGHAT and CDR2 FQNNGV. The V end was cut by 5 bases, the J end by 7 bases, with 15 bases between. The CDR3 consists of 13 residues. The CDR3 DNA reads as TGTGCCAGCAGCCCTGGAAGGGGCCTGGAGCAGTACTTC. Translated: CASSPGRGLEQYF.

The chain employs TRBV4-3 and TRBJ1-2; D gene ambiguous. The CDR3 is 16 amino acids. Germline V lookup: CDR1 LGHNA, CDR2 YSLEER. V was shortened by 0 bases and J by 0 bases, with 11 bases between the two germline ends. CDR3 protein: CASSQDRRAPNYGYTF. Written as DNA, the CDR3 is TGCGCCAGCAGCCAAGATCGGCGGGCCCCTAACTATGGCTACACCTTC.